This T cell receptor beta chain was obtained from a study of blood T cell repertoires in COVID-19. The wider study: Sample material is recorded as cDNA or gDNA derived from T cells, B-cell-depleted T cells, or PBMCs.

Germline CDR1 is ENHRY and CDR2 is SYGVKD. V was pared by 2 bases and J by 3 bases, with 2 bases of the junction left unmatched. The CDR3 has 14 amino acids. Using immunoSEQ multiplex PCR, the repertoire was profiled, and TCRdb retains in-frame clones only, with some absent. Among under 200,000 clones, around 90% were seen once, and the ten largest hold roughly 2.1%. This clonotype was obtained from a young man with acute or convalescent COVID-19. V and J are TRBV10-3 and TRBJ2-3, with 7 bases lining up with TRBD2. The sample consisted of peripheral blood. The CDR3 DNA reads as TGTGCCATCAGTGAGACTAGCGAGACAGATACGCAGTATTTT. Protein sequence: CAISETSETDTQYF.